The 9 T cell receptor beta chains below all came from one sample that was sequenced in a study of CD8 T cells in Susac syndrome. With random hexamers, about 0.5 to 1 ug RNA was reverse transcribed. TCRdb recomputed calls from the immunoSEQ multiplex PCR reads with MiXCR, one row per CDR3 protein. The table lists under 200,000 distinct CDR3 sequences, almost 96% of them singletons. Sequences were obtained from CD4+ T cells from PBMCs. Receptor source: a human donor with Susac syndrome.

The gene calls are TRBV11-2 and TRBJ2-7; D unresolved. Looked up from germline, CDR1 is SGHAT and CDR2 is FQNNGV. The CDR3 spans 14 residues. Trimming took off 7 bases at V and 0 bases at J, with 13 bases between the two ends. Here the CDR3 DNA reads TGTGCCAGCACCCCCTGGGGAAGCTCCTACGAGCAGTACTTC. The encoded protein is CASTPWGSSYEQYF.

V is TRBV11-1 and J is TRBJ2-1; perhaps TRBD2 as D (6 bases). V lost 8 bases and J 4 bases, leaving 15 bases between the germline ends. The germline V gene encodes CDR1 SGHAT and CDR2 FQDESV (reference sequence). The CDR3 is made up of 14 amino acids. CDR3 DNA sequence: TGTGCCAGCCAATTTCCCGGGGGATACAATGAGCAGTTCTTC. Translating it yields CASQFPGGYNEQFF.

The genes are TRBV7-2 and TRBJ1-1; 7 bases agree with TRBD1. The CDR3 has 14 residues. V trimming: 3 bases; J trimming: 3 bases; junction bases outside the gene matches: 4. Germline V gene data show CDR1 as SGHTA and CDR2 as FQGNSA. The CDR3 bases are TGTGCCAGCAGCTTCGGGACAGAGCACACTGAAGCTTTCTTT. Residues: CASSFGTEHTEAFF.

The chain has TRBV28 and TRBJ1-2; D may be TRBD1 (5 bases). Germline CDR1 and CDR2: MDHEN and SYDVKM. The CDR3 contains 15 residues. The V and J ends lost 1 base and 2 bases respectively, with 11 bases between them. The CDR3 DNA is TGTGCCAGCAGTTTATTGGGGGGACCGAACTATGGCTACACCTTC. Translation: CASSLLGGPNYGYTF.

This clonotype was recorded once. The chain couples TRBV11-2 to TRBJ1-2, with unresolved D. The CDR3 has 15 amino acids. V was clipped by 4 bases and J by 7 bases, with 19 bases between them. The germline CDR1 and CDR2 sequences are SGHAT and FQNNGV. In nucleotides, the CDR3 is TGTGCCAGCAGCTCCGGACCTGGTCAGGCCGGTGGCTACACCTTC. Translated: CASSSGPGQAGGYTF.

The CDR3 spells CSADKQGAGYGYTF. The CDR3 DNA reads as TGCAGTGCTGACAAGCAGGGGGCAGGTTATGGCTACACCTTC. This rearrangement joins TRBV20-1 to TRBJ1-2; 8 bases align to TRBD1. Germline CDR1 reads DFQATT; CDR2 reads SNEGSKA (reference sequence). Trimming cost V 5 bases and J 5 bases; bases outside gene matches: 10. The CDR3 contains 14 residues.

This clonotype was counted a single time. The CDR3 protein is CSARDDRGKLDTQYF. Here the CDR3 DNA reads TGCAGTGCTAGAGACGACAGGGGGAAACTAGATACGCAGTATTTT. The J gene is TRBJ2-3, the V gene TRBV20-1; 9 positions agree with TRBD1. The CDR3 spans 15 residues. Germline CDR1 reads DFQATT; CDR2 reads SNEGSKA (reference sequence). V shed 0 bases, J shed 5 bases, and the junction held 6 bases outside the gene matches.

V gene TRBV5-1 combines with J gene TRBJ2-5; 8 bases fit TRBD2. The CDR3 totals 17 residues. Germline V gives CDR1 SGHRS, CDR2 YFSETQ. V was clipped by 4 bases and J by 2 bases; unmatched bases: 13. CDR3 bases: TGCGCCAGCAGCCATGACCTGGCGGGGGGAGGGCAAGAGACCCAGTACTTC. Amino acids: CASSHDLAGGGQETQYF.

The chain links TRBV20-1 to TRBJ1-2; D remains unclear. This CDR3 has 13 residues. The V end was cut by 1 base, the J end by 7 bases, with 13 bases between. From germline, CDR1 is DFQATT and CDR2 SNEGSKA (reference sequence). CDR3 sequence: CSARVADKVGYTF. The DNA for the CDR3 is TGCAGTGCTAGAGTGGCGGATAAGGTTGGCTACACCTTC.